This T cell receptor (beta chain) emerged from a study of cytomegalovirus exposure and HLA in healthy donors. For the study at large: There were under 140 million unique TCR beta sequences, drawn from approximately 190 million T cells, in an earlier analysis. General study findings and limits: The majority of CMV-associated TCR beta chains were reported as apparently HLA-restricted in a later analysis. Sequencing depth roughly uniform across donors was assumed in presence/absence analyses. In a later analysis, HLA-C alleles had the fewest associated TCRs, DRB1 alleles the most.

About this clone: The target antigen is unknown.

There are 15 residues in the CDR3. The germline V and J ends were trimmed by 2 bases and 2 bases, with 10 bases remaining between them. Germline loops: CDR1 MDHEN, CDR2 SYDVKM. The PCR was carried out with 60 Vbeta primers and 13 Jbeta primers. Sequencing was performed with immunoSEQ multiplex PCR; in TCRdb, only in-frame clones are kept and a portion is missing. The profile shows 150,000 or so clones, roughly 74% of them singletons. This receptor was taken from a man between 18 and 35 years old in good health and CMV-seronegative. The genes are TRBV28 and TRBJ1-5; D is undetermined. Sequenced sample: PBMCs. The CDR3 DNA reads TGTGCCAGCAGTTTAACCGTGGGCCGCAATCAGCCCCAGCATTTT. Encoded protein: CASSLTVGRNQPQHF.